A selection of T cell receptor beta chains follows, all from one sample in a study of cytomegalovirus exposure and HLA in healthy donors. This table comes from immunoSEQ multiplex PCR, and its TCRdb copy is limited to in-frame clones, with some not included. The repertoire holds about 150,000 clones, with approximately 94% as singletons. Sequencing was done on a sample of PBMCs. The receptors here all came from a man between 18 and 35 years old in good health and CMV-seropositive. The CDR3 runs from the conserved cysteine through the conserved F or W. The D gene is left open where the match is weak. The size entry is marked missing in some rows and otherwise reads once, few, many or a size class.

J: TRBJ2-7
size: .
D: TRBD1
V: TRBV11-1
CDR3: CASSPPDRGREQYF
DNA: TGTGCCAGCAGCCCTCCGGACAGGGGACGCGAGCAGTACTTC

J: TRBJ2-7
size: .
D: .
V: TRBV11-1
CDR3: CASSLMTGPYEQYF
DNA: TGTGCCAGCAGTCTCATGACAGGACCCTACGAGCAGTACTTC

J: TRBJ1-2
size: many
D: TRBD1
V: TRBV2
CDR3: CASSWDRDGYTF
DNA: TGTGCCAGCAGTTGGGACAGAGATGGCTACACCTTC

J: TRBJ1-3
size: .
D: TRBD1
V: TRBV5-1
CDR3: CASSEGAISGNTIYF
DNA: TGCGCCAGCAGTGAGGGGGCGATCTCTGGAAACACCATATATTTT

J: TRBJ1-2
size: .
D: .
V: TRBV30
CDR3: CAWTPGRAYGYTF
DNA: TGTGCCTGGACCCCCGGCAGGGCTTATGGCTACACCTTC

J: TRBJ2-2
size: .
D: TRBD2
V: TRBV10-3
CDR3: CAISFSGPNTGELFF
DNA: TGTGCCATCAGTTTTAGCGGGCCGAACACCGGGGAGCTGTTTTTT

J: TRBJ1-1
size: once
D: .
V: TRBV2
CDR3: CASSMNTEAFF
DNA: TGTGCCAGCTCCATGAACACTGAAGCTTTCTTT

J: TRBJ1-2
size: .
D: .
V: TRBV11-2
CDR3: CASSQTQNYGYTF
DNA: TGTGCCAGCAGCCAAACACAAAACTATGGCTACACCTTC

J: TRBJ2-5
size: .
D: TRBD2
V: TRBV5-6
CDR3: CASSLIAGGLQETQYF
DNA: TGTGCCAGCAGCCTAATAGCGGGAGGACTCCAAGAGACCCAGTACTTC

J: TRBJ1-2
size: .
D: .
V: TRBV4-1
CDR3: CASSQAPQGLGYTF
DNA: TGCGCCAGCAGCCAGGCTCCCCAGGGGCTAGGCTACACCTTC

J: TRBJ2-2
size: .
D: TRBD2
V: TRBV11-2
CDR3: CASSRGSRYTGELFF
DNA: TGTGCCAGCAGCCGCGGGAGTCGGTACACCGGGGAGCTGTTTTTT

J: TRBJ1-1
size: .
D: .
V: TRBV7-6
CDR3: CASSLLVGGGPEAFF
DNA: TGTGCCAGCAGCTTATTGGTCGGCGGCGGGCCTGAAGCTTTCTTT

J: TRBJ1-2
size: .
D: .
V: TRBV28
CDR3: CASTHPIYGYTF
DNA: TGTGCCAGCACCCATCCAATTTATGGCTACACCTTC

J: TRBJ2-2
size: once
D: TRBD1
V: TRBV10-1
CDR3: CASSEGLTGGVGGELFF
DNA: TGCGCCAGCAGTGAGGGGCTGACAGGGGGTGTTGGCGGGGAGCTGTTTTTT

J: TRBJ1-6
size: once
D: TRBD1
V: TRBV5-6
CDR3: CASSLRRGRNSPLHF
DNA: TGTGCCAGCAGCTTGCGGAGGGGGCGGAATTCACCCCTCCACTTT

J: TRBJ1-1
size: .
D: TRBD1
V: TRBV5-7
CDR3: CASRGRGALRGAEAFF
DNA: TGTGCCAGCCGTGGCAGGGGGGCACTTAGGGGGGCTGAAGCTTTCTTT

J: TRBJ2-2
size: .
D: .
V: TRBV6-1
CDR3: CASSEGGKLFF
DNA: TGTGCCAGCAGTGAGGGGGGTAAGCTGTTTTTT

J: TRBJ1-2
size: .
D: TRBD1
V: TRBV27
CDR3: CASSLSTWTGLNYGYTF
DNA: TGTGCCAGCAGTTTATCGACTTGGACAGGCCTCAACTATGGCTACACCTTC

J: TRBJ2-7
size: .
D: .
V: TRBV13
CDR3: CASSSRQDATPGQYF
DNA: TGTGCCAGCAGCTCAAGACAGGACGCCACCCCTGGGCAGTACTTC

J: TRBJ2-5
size: once
D: .
V: TRBV2
CDR3: CAISPSQETQYF
DNA: TGTGCCATTTCGCCCAGCCAAGAGACCCAGTACTTC

J: TRBJ2-1
size: .
D: TRBD1
V: TRBV5-4
CDR3: CASSFPRMDRGNEQFF
DNA: TGTGCCAGCAGCTTCCCCCGCATGGACAGGGGCAATGAGCAGTTCTTC

J: TRBJ2-1
size: few
D: .
V: TRBV10-2
CDR3: CASRRGLDGSYNEQFF
DNA: TGCGCCAGCAGGCGGGGGCTAGACGGCTCCTACAATGAGCAGTTCTTC

J: TRBJ2-1
size: .
D: TRBD2
V: TRBV27
CDR3: CASTARGTSGAPYNEQFF
DNA: TGTGCCAGCACCGCCAGGGGGACTAGCGGGGCACCATACAATGAGCAGTTCTTC

J: TRBJ2-7
size: .
D: TRBD1
V: TRBV28
CDR3: CASSLIQGSEQYF
DNA: TGTGCCAGCAGCCTAATACAGGGGAGCGAGCAGTACTTC

J: TRBJ1-3
size: .
D: .
V: TRBV27
CDR3: CASSFAGGSGNTIYF
DNA: TGTGCCAGCAGTTTTGCCGGGGGCTCTGGAAACACCATATATTTT

J: TRBJ2-5
size: .
D: .
V: TRBV5-1
CDR3: CASSLSLREETQYF
DNA: TGCGCCAGCAGCTTGTCCCTTAGGGAGGAGACCCAGTACTTC

J: TRBJ2-2
size: .
D: TRBD2
V: TRBV2
CDR3: CATWGGTGELFF
DNA: TGTGCCACCTGGGGGGGTACCGGGGAGCTGTTTTTT

J: TRBJ1-5
size: .
D: TRBD1
V: TRBV27
CDR3: CASRMTGYGQPQHF
DNA: TGTGCCAGCAGGATGACAGGGTATGGTCAGCCCCAGCATTTT

J: TRBJ2-1
size: .
D: TRBD1
V: TRBV11-3
CDR3: CASSLGQNNEQFF
DNA: TGTGCCAGCAGCTTGGGACAGAACAATGAGCAGTTCTTC

J: TRBJ1-2
size: .
D: TRBD1
V: TRBV7-9
CDR3: CASSLAWGQGGGYTF
DNA: TGTGCCAGCAGCTTAGCGTGGGGACAGGGCGGTGGCTACACCTTC

J: TRBJ2-7
size: .
D: TRBD2
V: TRBV28
CDR3: CASSHGLLAGSSYEQYF
DNA: TGTGCCAGCAGTCACGGTCTACTAGCGGGTTCGTCCTACGAGCAGTACTTC

J: TRBJ2-7
size: once
D: .
V: TRBV28
CDR3: CASSPPGYEQYF
DNA: TGTGCCAGCAGCCCCCCCGGCTACGAGCAGTACTTC

J: TRBJ1-1
size: .
D: .
V: TRBV27
CDR3: CASSLNGGTEAFF
DNA: TGTGCCAGCAGTTTAAATGGAGGCACTGAAGCTTTCTTT

J: TRBJ1-3
size: .
D: .
V: TRBV27
CDR3: CASSLPKTDTIYF
DNA: TGTGCCAGCAGTTTACCCAAGACAGACACCATATATTTT

J: TRBJ2-7
size: .
D: TRBD1
V: TRBV29-1
CDR3: CSAIGDSSYEQYF
DNA: TGCAGCGCCATAGGGGACAGCTCCTACGAGCAGTACTTC

J: TRBJ1-2
size: .
D: TRBD1
V: TRBV7-9
CDR3: CASSRQPGQGDNYGYTF
DNA: TGTGCCAGCAGCCGTCAACCGGGACAGGGGGATAACTATGGCTACACCTTC

J: TRBJ2-3
size: .
D: TRBD1
V: TRBV7-2
CDR3: CASSLDGQVSTDTQYF
DNA: TGTGCCAGCAGCTTAGACGGACAGGTTAGCACAGATACGCAGTATTTT

J: TRBJ2-1
size: .
D: TRBD2
V: TRBV6-1
CDR3: CASSVLADTSLGEQFF
DNA: TGTGCCAGCAGTGTTCTAGCGGACACATCCTTGGGAGAGCAGTTCTTC

J: TRBJ1-5
size: .
D: .
V: TRBV6-5
CDR3: CASKQDRSNQPQHF
DNA: TGTGCCAGCAAACAAGACAGAAGCAATCAGCCCCAGCATTTT

J: TRBJ2-5
size: .
D: TRBD2
V: TRBV5-1
CDR3: CASSVGLAGPETQYF
DNA: TGCGCCAGCAGCGTGGGACTAGCGGGCCCCGAGACCCAGTACTTC

J: TRBJ2-2
size: .
D: .
V: TRBV5-6
CDR3: CASRPLIPSWGELFF
DNA: TGTGCCAGCAGGCCACTGATCCCGTCGTGGGGGGAGCTGTTTTTT

J: TRBJ1-2
size: .
D: TRBD1
V: TRBV19
CDR3: CASSGTGGSFGYGYTF
DNA: TGTGCCAGTAGTGGGACAGGGGGGAGCTTCGGCTATGGCTACACCTTC

J: TRBJ2-7
size: .
D: .
V: TRBV6-1
CDR3: CASSEAVPGFVAYEQYF
DNA: TGTGCCAGCAGTGAAGCGGTTCCGGGATTTGTAGCCTACGAGCAGTACTTC

J: TRBJ2-3
size: few
D: TRBD2
V: TRBV5-1
CDR3: CASSLAGGRDTQYF
DNA: TGCGCCAGCAGCTTGGCGGGAGGAAGAGATACGCAGTATTTT